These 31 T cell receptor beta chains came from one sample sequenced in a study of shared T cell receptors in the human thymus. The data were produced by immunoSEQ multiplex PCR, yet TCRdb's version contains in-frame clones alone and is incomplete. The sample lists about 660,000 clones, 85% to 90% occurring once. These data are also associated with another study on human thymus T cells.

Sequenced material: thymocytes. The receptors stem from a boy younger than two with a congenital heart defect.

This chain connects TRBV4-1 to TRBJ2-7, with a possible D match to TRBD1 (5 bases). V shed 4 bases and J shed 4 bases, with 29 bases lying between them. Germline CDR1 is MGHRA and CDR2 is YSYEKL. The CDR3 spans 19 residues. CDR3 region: CASSRWSLGASGAPYEQYF. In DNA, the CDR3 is TGCGCCAGCAGCCGCTGGTCCCTTGGGGCGAGTGGGGCCCCTTACGAGCAGTACTTC.

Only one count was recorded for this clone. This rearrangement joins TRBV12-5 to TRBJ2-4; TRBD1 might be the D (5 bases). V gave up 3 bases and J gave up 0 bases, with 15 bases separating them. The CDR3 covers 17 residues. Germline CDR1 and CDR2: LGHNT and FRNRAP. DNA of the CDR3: TGTGCTAGTGGTTTAGACCTAGGGGCAGTAGCCAAAAACATTCAGTACTTC. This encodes CASGLDLGAVAKNIQYF.

The DNA of the CDR3 is TGTGCCAGCAGTGAATTTGCCCAGGGGGACTACGAGCAGTACTTC. Its translation: CASSEFAQGDYEQYF. The chain joins TRBV25-1 to TRBJ2-7; 7 bases map to TRBD1. Trimming cost V 1 base and J 3 bases; bases outside gene matches: 6. Per germline, CDR1 MGHDK and CDR2 SYGVNS. This CDR3 has 15 residues.

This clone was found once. The CDR3 DNA reads TGTGCCAGCAGTGACCTCGCGGGAGATACGCAGTATTTT. Translated, it gives CASSDLAGDTQYF. The chain is built from TRBV6-4 and TRBJ2-3, with D perhaps matching TRBD2 (5 bases). Germline loops: CDR1 MRHNA, CDR2 SNTAGT. The CDR3 totals 13 residues. V was cut by 2 bases and J by 5 bases, with 8 bases left in between.

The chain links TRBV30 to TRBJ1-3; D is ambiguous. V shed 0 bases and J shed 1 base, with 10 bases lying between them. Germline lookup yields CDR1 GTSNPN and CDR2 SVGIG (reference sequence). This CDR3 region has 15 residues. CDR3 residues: CAWSVSGLSGNTIYF. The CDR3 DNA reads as TGTGCCTGGAGTGTATCGGGTCTATCTGGAAACACCATATATTTT.

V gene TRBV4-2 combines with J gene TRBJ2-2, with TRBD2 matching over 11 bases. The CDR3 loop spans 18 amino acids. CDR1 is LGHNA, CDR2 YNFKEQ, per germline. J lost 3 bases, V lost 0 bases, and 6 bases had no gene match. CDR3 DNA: TGTGCCAGCAGCCAAGAACTAGCGGGAGCCCTTGACACCGGGGAGCTGTTTTTT. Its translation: CASSQELAGALDTGELFF.

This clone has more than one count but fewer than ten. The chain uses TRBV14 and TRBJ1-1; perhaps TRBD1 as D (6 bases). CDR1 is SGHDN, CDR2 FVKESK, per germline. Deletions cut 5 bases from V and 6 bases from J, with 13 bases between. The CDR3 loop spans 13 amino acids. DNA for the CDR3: TGTGCCAGCAGCAGGGACATCCACGCTGAAGCTTTCTTT. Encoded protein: CASSRDIHAEAFF.

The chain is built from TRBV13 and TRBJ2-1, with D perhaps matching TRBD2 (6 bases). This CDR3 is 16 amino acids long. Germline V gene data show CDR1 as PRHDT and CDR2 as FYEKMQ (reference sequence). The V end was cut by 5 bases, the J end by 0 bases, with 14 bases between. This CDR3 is CASSPLERVSYNEQFF. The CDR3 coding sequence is TGTGCCAGCAGCCCACTCGAGCGGGTCTCCTACAATGAGCAGTTCTTC.

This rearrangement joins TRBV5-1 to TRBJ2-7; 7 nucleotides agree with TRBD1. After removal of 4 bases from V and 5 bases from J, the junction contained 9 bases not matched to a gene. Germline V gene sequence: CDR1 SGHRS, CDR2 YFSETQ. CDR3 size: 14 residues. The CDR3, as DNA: TGCGCCAGCAGCCCGGGACAGAGGGCAGACGAGCAGTACTTC. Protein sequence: CASSPGQRADEQYF.

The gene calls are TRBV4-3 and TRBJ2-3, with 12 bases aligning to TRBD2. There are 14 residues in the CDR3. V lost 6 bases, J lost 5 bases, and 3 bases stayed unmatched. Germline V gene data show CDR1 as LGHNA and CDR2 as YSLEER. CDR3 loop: CASSLLAGGDTQYF. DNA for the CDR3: TGCGCCAGCAGTCTACTAGCGGGAGGAGATACGCAGTATTTT.

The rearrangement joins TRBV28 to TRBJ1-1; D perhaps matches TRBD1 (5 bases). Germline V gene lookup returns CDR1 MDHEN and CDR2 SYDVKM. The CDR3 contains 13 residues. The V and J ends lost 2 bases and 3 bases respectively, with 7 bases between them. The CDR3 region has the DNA TGTGCCAGCAGTTTAGGAGGGGACACTGAAGCTTTCTTT. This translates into CASSLGGDTEAFF.

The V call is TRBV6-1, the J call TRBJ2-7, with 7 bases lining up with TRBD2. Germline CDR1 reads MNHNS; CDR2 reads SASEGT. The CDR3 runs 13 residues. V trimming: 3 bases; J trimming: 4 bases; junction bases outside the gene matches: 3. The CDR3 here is CASSDGGGYEQYF. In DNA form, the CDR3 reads TGTGCCAGCAGTGATGGCGGGGGTTACGAGCAGTACTTC.

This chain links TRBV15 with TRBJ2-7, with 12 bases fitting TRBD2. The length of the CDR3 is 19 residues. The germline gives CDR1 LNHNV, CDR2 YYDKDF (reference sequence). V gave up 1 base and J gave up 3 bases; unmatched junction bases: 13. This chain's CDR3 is CATSRGTSGKGTGYYEQYF. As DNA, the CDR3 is TGTGCCACCAGCAGAGGGACTAGCGGGAAGGGGACGGGGTACTACGAGCAGTACTTC.

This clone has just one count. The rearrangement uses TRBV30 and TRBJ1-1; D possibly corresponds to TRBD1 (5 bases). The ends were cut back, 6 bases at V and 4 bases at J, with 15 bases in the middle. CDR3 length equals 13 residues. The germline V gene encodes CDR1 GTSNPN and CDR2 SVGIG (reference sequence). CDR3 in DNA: TGTGCCTGTCTCAGGGTGGGGGGCACTGAAGCTTTCTTT. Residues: CACLRVGGTEAFF.

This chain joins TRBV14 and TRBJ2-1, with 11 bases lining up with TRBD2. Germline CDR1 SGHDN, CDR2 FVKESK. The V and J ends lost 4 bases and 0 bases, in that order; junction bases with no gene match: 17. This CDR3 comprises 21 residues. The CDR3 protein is CASSRRTSGHRSQGSYNEQFF. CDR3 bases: TGTGCCAGCAGCCGAAGGACTAGCGGGCATAGATCGCAGGGCTCCTACAATGAGCAGTTCTTC. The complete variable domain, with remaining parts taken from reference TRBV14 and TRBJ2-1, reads EAGVTQFPSHSVIEKGQTVTLRCDPISGHDNLYWYRRVMGKEIKFLLHFVKESKQDESGMPNNRFLAERTGGTYSTLKVQPAELEDSGVYFCASSRRTSGHRSQGSYNEQFFGPGTRLTVL.

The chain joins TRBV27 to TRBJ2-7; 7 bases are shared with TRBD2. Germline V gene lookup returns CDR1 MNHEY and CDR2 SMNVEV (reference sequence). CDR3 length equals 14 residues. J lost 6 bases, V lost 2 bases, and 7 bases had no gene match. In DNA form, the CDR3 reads TGTGCCAGCAGTTTAACGCGGGAGAGGGTCGAGCAGTACTTC. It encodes CASSLTRERVEQYF.

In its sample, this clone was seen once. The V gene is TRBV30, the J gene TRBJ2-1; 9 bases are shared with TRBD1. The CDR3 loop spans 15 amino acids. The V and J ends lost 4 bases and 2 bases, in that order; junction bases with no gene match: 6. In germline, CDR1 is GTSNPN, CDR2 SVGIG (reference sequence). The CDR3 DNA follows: TGTGCCTGGACCGAGGACAGGGGACCCTACAATGAGCAGTTCTTC. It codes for CAWTEDRGPYNEQFF.

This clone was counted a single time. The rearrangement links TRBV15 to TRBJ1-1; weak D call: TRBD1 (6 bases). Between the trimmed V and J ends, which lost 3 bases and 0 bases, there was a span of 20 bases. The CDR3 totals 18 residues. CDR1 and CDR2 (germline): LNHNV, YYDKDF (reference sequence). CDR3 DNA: TGTGCCACCAGCAGGCCCGTCCCTGAGGACAGCATGAACACTGAAGCTTTCTTT. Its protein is CATSRPVPEDSMNTEAFF.

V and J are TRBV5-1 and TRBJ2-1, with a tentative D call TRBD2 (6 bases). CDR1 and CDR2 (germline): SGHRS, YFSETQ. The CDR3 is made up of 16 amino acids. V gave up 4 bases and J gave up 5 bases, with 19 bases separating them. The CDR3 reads CASSPATRISNNEQFF. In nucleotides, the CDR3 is TGCGCCAGCAGCCCGGCGACTAGAATATCTAACAATGAGCAGTTCTTC.

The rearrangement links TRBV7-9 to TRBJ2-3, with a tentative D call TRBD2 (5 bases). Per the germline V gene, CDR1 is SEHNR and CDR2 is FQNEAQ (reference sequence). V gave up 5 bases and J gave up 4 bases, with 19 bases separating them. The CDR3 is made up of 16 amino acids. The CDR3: CASSSWTVSRSDTQYF. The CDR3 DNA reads TGTGCCAGCAGCAGTTGGACTGTAAGCAGGTCAGATACGCAGTATTTT.

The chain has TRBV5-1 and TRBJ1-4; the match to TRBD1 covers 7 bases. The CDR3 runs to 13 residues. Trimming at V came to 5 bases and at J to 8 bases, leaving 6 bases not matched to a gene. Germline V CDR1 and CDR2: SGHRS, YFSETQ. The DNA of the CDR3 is TGCGCCAGCAGACAGGGGAGCGGGGAAAAACTGTTTTTT. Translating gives CASRQGSGEKLFF. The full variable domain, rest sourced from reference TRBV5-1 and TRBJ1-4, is KAGVTQTPRYLIKTRGQQVTLSCSPISGHRSVSWYQQTPGQGLQFLFEYFSETQRNKGNFPGRFSGRQFSNSRSEMNVSTLELGDSALYLCASRQGSGEKLFFGSGTQLSVL.

CDR3 region: CASSDSPRAGQPQHF. CDR3 nucleotide sequence: TGTGCCAGCAGTGACAGCCCGAGGGCCGGTCAGCCCCAGCATTTT. The chain couples TRBV6-1 to TRBJ1-5, with unresolved D. The CDR3 is 15 residues long. Germline loops: CDR1 MNHNS, CDR2 SASEGT. The V and J ends lost 3 bases and 6 bases respectively, with 15 bases between them.

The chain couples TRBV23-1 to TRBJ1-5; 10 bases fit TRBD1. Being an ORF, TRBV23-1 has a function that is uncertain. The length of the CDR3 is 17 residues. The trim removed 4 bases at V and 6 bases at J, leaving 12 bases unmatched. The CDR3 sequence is CASSRTAGTGDGQPQHF. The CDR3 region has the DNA TGCGCCAGCAGTCGGACGGCCGGGACAGGGGACGGTCAGCCCCAGCATTTT.

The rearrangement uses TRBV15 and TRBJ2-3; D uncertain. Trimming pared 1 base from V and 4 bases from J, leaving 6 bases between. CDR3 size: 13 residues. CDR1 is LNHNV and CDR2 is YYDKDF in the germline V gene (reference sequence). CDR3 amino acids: CATSRVTPDTQYF. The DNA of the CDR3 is TGTGCCACCAGCAGAGTGACTCCAGATACGCAGTATTTT.

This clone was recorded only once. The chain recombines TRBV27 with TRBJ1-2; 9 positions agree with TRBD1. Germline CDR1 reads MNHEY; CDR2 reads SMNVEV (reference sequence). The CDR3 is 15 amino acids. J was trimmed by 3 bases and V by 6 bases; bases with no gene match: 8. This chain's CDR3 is CASSSLDRGDYGYTF. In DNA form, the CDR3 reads TGTGCCAGCAGCTCCCTAGACAGGGGGGACTATGGCTACACCTTC.

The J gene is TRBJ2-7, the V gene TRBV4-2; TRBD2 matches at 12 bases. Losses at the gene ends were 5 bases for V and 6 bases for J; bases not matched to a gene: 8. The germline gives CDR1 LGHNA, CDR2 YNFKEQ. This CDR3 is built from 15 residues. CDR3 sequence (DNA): TGTGCCAGCAGCTGTCTAGCGGGAGGGCCTGCCGAGCAGTACTTC. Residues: CASSCLAGGPAEQYF.

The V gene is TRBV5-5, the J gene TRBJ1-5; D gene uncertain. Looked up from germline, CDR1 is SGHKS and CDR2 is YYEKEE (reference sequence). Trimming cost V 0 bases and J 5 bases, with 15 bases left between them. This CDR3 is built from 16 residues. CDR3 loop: CASSLGGEGSHQPQHF. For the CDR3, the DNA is TGTGCCAGCAGCTTGGGTGGGGAGGGTTCCCATCAGCCCCAGCATTTT. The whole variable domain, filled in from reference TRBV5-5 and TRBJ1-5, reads DAGVTQSPTHLIKTRGQQVTLRCSPISGHKSVSWYQQVLGQGPQFIFQYYEKEERGRGNFPDRFSARQFPNYSSELNVNALLLGDSALYLCASSLGGEGSHQPQHFGDGTRLSIL.

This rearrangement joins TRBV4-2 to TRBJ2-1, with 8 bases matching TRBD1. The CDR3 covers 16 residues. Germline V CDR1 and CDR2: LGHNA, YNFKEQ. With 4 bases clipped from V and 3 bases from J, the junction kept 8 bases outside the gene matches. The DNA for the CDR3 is TGTGCCAGCAGCCCCTCAGGGGGCACTTACTACAATGAGCAGTTCTTC. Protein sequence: CASSPSGGTYYNEQFF.

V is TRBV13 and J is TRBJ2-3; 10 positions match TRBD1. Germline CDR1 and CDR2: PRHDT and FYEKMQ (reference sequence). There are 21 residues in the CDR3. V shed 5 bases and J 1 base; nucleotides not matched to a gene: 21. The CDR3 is CASSLPPADRGDGSCTDTQYF. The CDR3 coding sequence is TGTGCCAGCAGCCTCCCGCCGGCGGACAGGGGGGACGGGAGTTGCACAGATACGCAGTATTTT. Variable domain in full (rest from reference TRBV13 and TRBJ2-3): AAGVIQSPRHLIKEKRETATLKCYPIPRHDTVYWYQQGPGQDPQFLISFYEKMQSDKGSIPDRFSAQQFSDYHSELNMSSLELGDSALYFCASSLPPADRGDGSCTDTQYFGPGTRLTVL.

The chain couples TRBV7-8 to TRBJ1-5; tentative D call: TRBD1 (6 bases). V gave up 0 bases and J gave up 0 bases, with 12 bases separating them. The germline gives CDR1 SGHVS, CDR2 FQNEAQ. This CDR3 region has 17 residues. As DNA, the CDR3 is TGTGCCAGCAGCTTAGCGTGGGACATCCCTAGCAATCAGCCCCAGCATTTT. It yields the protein CASSLAWDIPSNQPQHF.

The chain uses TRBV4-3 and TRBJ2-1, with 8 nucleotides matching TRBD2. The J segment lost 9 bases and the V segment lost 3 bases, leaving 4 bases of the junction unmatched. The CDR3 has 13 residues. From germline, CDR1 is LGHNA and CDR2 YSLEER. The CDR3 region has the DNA TGCGCCAGCAGCCAGGTACTAGCGGCTGAGCAGTTCTTC. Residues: CASSQVLAAEQFF.